These 10 T cell receptor beta chains were sequenced from one sample in a study of blood T cell repertoires in COVID-19. Measured with immunoSEQ multiplex PCR; TCRdb has only the in-frame clones, and not every one. The data contain over 200,000 clones, approximately 90% of them singletons. Sequenced: peripheral blood. The receptor set was obtained from a middle-aged woman who had recovered from COVID-19.

This rearrangement joins TRBV24-1 to TRBJ1-2, with 7 bases identical to TRBD1. V dropped 9 bases and J dropped 2; count of bases not matched to a gene: 8. From germline, CDR1 is KGHDR and CDR2 SFDVKD. There are 14 residues in the CDR3. CDR3 DNA: TGTGCCACCCGATCCGGCAGGGGGAACTATGGCTACACCTTC. This gives the protein CATRSGRGNYGYTF.

The DNA of the CDR3 is TGTGCCAGCAGCCTCTGGCCGGCGGACCAAGAGACCCAGTACTTC. Translated: CASSLWPADQETQYF. This sequence joins TRBV5-4 and TRBJ2-5; D is unclear. The germline V gene encodes CDR1 SGHNT and CDR2 YYREEE (reference sequence). V was cut by 4 bases and J by 0 bases, with 13 bases left in between. This CDR3 has 15 amino acids.

The rearrangement links TRBV3-1 (or the pseudogene TRBV3-2) to TRBJ2-1; 10 bases are shared with TRBD2. This CDR3 spans 20 amino acids. Germline trimming cut 4 bases from V and 1 base from J; bases unmatched to any gene: 16. Per the germline V gene, CDR1 is LGHDT and CDR2 is YNNKEL (reference sequence). CDR3 coding DNA: TGTGCCAGCAGCCCCCCTCCCCGTCTAGCGGGAGAGGATTCCTACAATGAGCAGTTCTTC. This gives the protein CASSPPPRLAGEDSYNEQFF.

V is TRBV11-2 and J is TRBJ2-3; TRBD2 agrees at 16 bases. This CDR3 has 19 residues. From germline, CDR1 is SGHAT and CDR2 FQNNGV. V lost 1 base and J lost 3; bases outside the gene matches: 7. In nucleotides, the CDR3 is TGTGCCAGCAGCTTAGCGGGACTAGCGGGAGGGGTTGGGACAGATACGCAGTATTTT. As protein: CASSLAGLAGGVGTDTQYF.

The chain links TRBV5-1 to TRBJ1-1; 8 bases fit TRBD1. The V segment lost 4 bases and the J segment 2 bases; nucleotides outside the gene matches: 10. Germline loops: CDR1 SGHRS, CDR2 YFSETQ. This CDR3 is 16 amino acids long. As DNA, the CDR3 is TGCGCCAGCAGCCCACCCTACACAGGGGGTAACACTGAAGCTTTCTTT. It is translated as CASSPPYTGGNTEAFF.

As concerns this clone: This CDR3 is also generated by other DNA sequences in the sample. V gene TRBV24-1 combines with J gene TRBJ1-1; TRBD1 is a possible D gene (5 bases). Trimming stripped 1 base from V and 5 bases from J, with 7 bases between. The CDR3 contains 13 residues. Per the germline V gene, CDR1 is KGHDR and CDR2 is SFDVKD. The CDR3 loop reads CATSDFGATEAFF. CDR3 coding DNA: TGTGCCACCAGTGATTTTGGGGCTACTGAAGCTTTCTTT.

V gene TRBV9 combines with J gene TRBJ2-5; D is unresolved. The V end lost 4 bases, the J end lost 5 bases, and 12 bases lay between the germline ends. Per the germline V gene, CDR1 is SGDLS and CDR2 is YYNGEE. CDR3 size: 13 residues. The CDR3 spells CASSPPRSETQYF. CDR3 bases: TGTGCCAGCAGCCCACCCCGGTCGGAGACCCAGTACTTC.

This rearrangement joins TRBV7-8 to TRBJ1-6, with a weak D call TRBD1 (6 bases). V lost 2 bases to trimming and J lost 7 bases, with 18 bases between them. The CDR3 has 17 amino acids. Germline values: CDR1 SGHVS, CDR2 FQNEAQ. CDR3 loop: CASSLPPWTDKNSPLHF. The CDR3 region has the DNA TGTGCCAGCAGCTTACCCCCCTGGACAGACAAGAATTCACCCCTCCACTTT.

The V gene is TRBV28, the J gene TRBJ2-3; tentatively, D is TRBD1 (5 bases). The CDR3 loop spans 15 amino acids. The germline V gene encodes CDR1 MDHEN and CDR2 SYDVKM. Between the trimmed V and J ends, which lost 10 bases and 2 bases, there was a span of 19 bases. CDR3 region: CATAPTRQSTDTQYF. CDR3 DNA: TGTGCCACCGCCCCTACTCGACAGTCCACAGATACGCAGTATTTT. The whole variable domain, filled in from reference TRBV28 and TRBJ2-3, reads DVKVTQSSRYLVKRTGEKVFLECVQDMDHENMFWYRQDPGLGLRLIYFSYDVKMKEKGDIPEGYSVSREKKERFSLILESASTNQTSMYLCATAPTRQSTDTQYFGPGTRLTVL.

The CDR3 DNA follows: TGTGCCAGTAGTAGCACGGCAGGGGGTCAGCCCCAGCATTTT. It codes for CASSSTAGGQPQHF. V is TRBV19 and J is TRBJ1-5, with 7 bases that match TRBD1. V shed 4 bases and J 6 bases; nucleotides not matched to a gene: 6. The CDR3 has 14 amino acids. The germline V gene has CDR1 LNHDA and CDR2 SQIVND (reference sequence). Using reference TRBV19 and TRBJ1-5 for the parts outside the CDR3, the full variable domain is DGGITQSPKYLFRKEGQNVTLSCEQNLNHDAMYWYRQDPGQGLRLIYYSQIVNDFQKGDIAEGYSVSREKKESFPLTVTSAQKNPTAFYLCASSSTAGGQPQHFGDGTRLSIL.